A selection of T cell receptor beta chains follows, all from one sample in a study of cytomegalovirus exposure and HLA in healthy donors. Some clones are missing from TCRdb's copy, which holds only in-frame ones; the method was immunoSEQ multiplex PCR. The table records roughly 300,000 clones, more than 80% of them present only once. Input material: PBMCs. The receptors stem from a man aged 40-49 years in good health and CMV-seropositive. The CDR3 runs from the conserved cysteine through the conserved F or W. The D gene is left open where the match is weak. Clone sizes are given selectively: once, few, many, or a class where the clone is expanded.

>TRBJ2-2|-|-|TRBV7-5
CARSSDGTGKYTGELFF
TGTGCCAGAAGCTCGGATGGGACAGGGAAATACACCGGGGAGCTGTTTTTT
>TRBJ1-1|-|-|TRBV28
CASTADREAFF
TGTGCCAGCACCGCGGATAGGGAAGCTTTCTTT
>TRBJ2-7|TRBD2|-|TRBV2
CASRLAGQSYEQYF
TGTGCCAGTAGACTAGCGGGACAATCCTACGAGCAGTACTTC
>TRBJ2-5|-|-|TRBV15
CATSRDVGAQETQYF
TGTGCCACCAGCAGAGATGTGGGGGCCCAAGAGACCCAGTACTTC
>TRBJ2-4|-|-|TRBV7-2
CASSSGAVAKNIQYF
TGTGCCAGCAGCTCTGGCGCGGTAGCCAAAAACATTCAGTACTTC
>TRBJ2-7|TRBD2|-|TRBV30
CAWSSGGEQYF
TGTGCCTGGAGTTCGGGGGGCGAGCAGTACTTC
>TRBJ2-7|-|few|TRBV6-5
CASSYEASGEQYF
TGTGCCAGCAGTTACGAGGCAAGCGGCGAGCAGTACTTC
>TRBJ2-2|TRBD2|-|TRBV28
CATLTSTNSNTGELFF
TGTGCCACATTGACTAGCACCAACTCGAACACCGGGGAGCTGTTTTTT
>TRBJ2-3|-|-|TRBV11-1
CASSLIPGADTQYF
TGTGCCAGCAGCTTAATCCCAGGGGCAGATACGCAGTATTTT
>TRBJ1-1|-|-|TRBV18
CASSPTDTPNTEAFF
TGTGCCAGCTCACCAACTGACACTCCGAACACTGAAGCTTTCTTT
>TRBJ2-7|TRBD1|-|TRBV19
CASSISRQGVSYEQYF
TGTGCCAGTAGTATCTCTCGACAGGGGGTCTCCTACGAGCAGTACTTC
>TRBJ2-5|TRBD1|-|TRBV6-5
CASRKGTGVSETQYF
TGTGCCAGCAGGAAAGGGACAGGGGTGTCAGAGACCCAGTACTTC
>TRBJ2-5|TRBD2|-|TRBV7-8
CASSSGTSGRAARAQYF
TGTGCCAGCAGCTCCGGGACTAGCGGGAGAGCGGCGCGGGCCCAGTACTTC
>TRBJ2-7|TRBD1|-|TRBV28
CASSSPGTGDREQYF
TGTGCCAGCAGTTCACCCGGGACAGGGGACCGCGAGCAGTACTTC
>TRBJ2-2|TRBD1|-|TRBV27
CASSSSRYRDRGGNTGELFF
TGTGCCAGCAGTTCGAGCCGCTACCGGGACAGGGGCGGGAACACCGGGGAGCTGTTTTTT
>TRBJ2-7|-|-|TRBV4-2
CASSQGERDFYEQYF
TGTGCCAGCAGCCAAGGGGAACGGGACTTCTACGAGCAGTACTTC
>TRBJ2-7|TRBD1|-|TRBV7-9
CASRPRDRGLREQYF
TGTGCCAGCAGGCCCCGGGACAGGGGTTTACGCGAGCAGTACTTC
>TRBJ2-2|TRBD2|-|TRBV5-6
CASSLLGGGTTGELFF
TGTGCCAGCAGCCTACTTGGCGGGGGGACCACCGGGGAGCTGTTTTTT
>TRBJ1-1|TRBD1|-|TRBV28
CASSWDREDGEAFF
TGTGCCAGCAGCTGGGACAGGGAGGATGGTGAAGCTTTCTTT
>TRBJ2-7|-|few|TRBV7-9
CASSYPGVTSSYEQYF
TGTGCCAGCAGCTATCCGGGAGTAACCAGTTCCTACGAGCAGTACTTC
>TRBJ2-2|TRBD2|-|TRBV27
CASSWTSGISGELFF
TGTGCCAGCAGTTGGACTAGCGGGATCTCCGGGGAGCTGTTTTTT
>TRBJ2-3|TRBD1|-|TRBV7-9
CASSKQTGAFTDTQYF
TGTGCCAGCAGCAAACAAACAGGGGCCTTCACAGATACGCAGTATTTT
>TRBJ2-4|TRBD1|few|TRBV27
CASSPLYRQGLNIQYF
TGTGCCAGCAGTCCCCTCTACAGACAGGGGTTGAACATTCAGTACTTC